These 13 T cell receptor beta chains were sequenced from one sample in a study of blood T cells in healthy people across ages. A second PCR, run for roughly 7 to 12 cycles, used a sample-barcoded 5' primer plus a J-beta primer mix. One entry per CDR3 protein, called by TCRdb with MiXCR from the 5' RACE reads. This sample has about 640,000 distinct CDR3 sequences, with 45% to 65% found just once. The sequenced sample was blood. These TCRs come from a man in his 60s in good health.

The chain has TRBV7-2 and TRBJ1-1; tentative D call: TRBD1 (5 bases). Germline V gene data show CDR1 as SGHTA and CDR2 as FQGNSA. The length of the CDR3 is 14 residues. V was cut by 6 bases and J by 4 bases, with 15 bases left in between. CDR3 amino acids: CASRFPGTATEAFF. The DNA for the CDR3 is TGTGCCAGCAGATTCCCGGGGACCGCCACTGAAGCTTTCTTT.

Points on this clonotype: An end of the junction does not agree with germline; a read error may underlie this. The genes are TRBV6-5 and TRBJ2-2; perhaps D is TRBD1 or TRBD2 (5 bases each). Germline CDR1 reads MNHEY; CDR2 reads SVGAGI. The CDR3 contains 17 residues. CDR3: CAGSYDYGAWNTGELFF. CDR3 in DNA: TGTGCCGGCAGTTACGACTATGGGGCATGGAACACCGGGGAGCTGTTTTTT.

This clonotype appeared a few times. This sequence joins TRBV7-2 and TRBJ2-5, with TRBD2 identical over 9 bases. The CDR3 has 16 amino acids. After removal of 6 bases from V and 0 bases from J, the junction contained 8 bases not matched to a gene. Germline CDR1 SGHTA, CDR2 FQGNSA. DNA for the CDR3: TGTGCCAGCAGATCGCGAGCGGGGGGCAACCAAGAGACCCAGTACTTC. Encoded protein: CASRSRAGGNQETQYF.

This rearrangement joins TRBV7-9 to TRBJ2-7; a weak D match, TRBD1 (7 bases). Germline V gives CDR1 SEHNR, CDR2 FQNEAQ (reference sequence). Trimming left V 4 bases short and J 0 bases short, with 13 bases between. This CDR3 contains 15 residues. The CDR3 bases are TGTGCCAGCAGCTCCCAGGGGGGACTCTCCTACGAGCAGTACTTC. Protein product: CASSSQGGLSYEQYF.

The chain employs TRBV12-3 or TRBV12-4 and TRBJ1-4; 7 positions match TRBD1. Trimming at V came to 8 bases and at J to 5 bases, leaving 5 bases not matched to a gene. The CDR3 totals 13 residues. In DNA form, the CDR3 reads TGTGCCAGCCGGGACAGTCCCAATGAAAAACTGTTTTTT. Residues: CASRDSPNEKLFF.

This chain connects TRBV20-1 to TRBJ2-1; 9 positions match TRBD2. The trim removed 6 bases at V and 5 bases at J, leaving 8 bases unmatched. This CDR3 is built from 14 residues. Germline CDR1 and CDR2: DFQATT and SNEGSKA (reference sequence). CDR3 amino acids: CSARFGGGDNEQFF. CDR3 DNA: TGCAGTGCCAGGTTTGGCGGGGGGGACAATGAGCAGTTCTTC.

The chain couples TRBV27 to TRBJ1-1; the match to TRBD1 covers 9 bases. The V gene's germline CDR1 is MNHEY and CDR2 SMNVEV (reference sequence). CDR3 length: 13 amino acids. Trimming at V came to 3 bases and at J to 10 bases, leaving 6 bases not matched to a gene. CDR3 coding DNA: TGTGCCAGCAGTTTTACACAGGGGGCGAGAGCTTTCTTT. This translates into CASSFTQGARAFF.

There are many counts of this clonotype. This chain uses TRBV29-1 with TRBJ1-2, with D perhaps matching TRBD1 (6 bases). V shed 6 bases and J shed 7 bases, with 21 bases lying between them. Per germline, CDR1 SQVTM and CDR2 ANQGSEA. The CDR3 totals 14 residues. In DNA, the CDR3 is TGCAGCGTCGTTCTCGGGCCCACGACAGGTGGCTACACCTTC. This translates into CSVVLGPTTGGYTF. Combining the CDR3 with reference TRBV29-1 and TRBJ1-2 gives the whole variable domain SAVISQKPSRDICQRGTSLTIQCQVDSQVTMMFWYRQQPGQSLTLIATANQGSEATYESGFVIDKFPISRPNLTFSTLTVSNMSPEDSSIYLCSVVLGPTTGGYTFGSGTRLTVV.

The J gene is TRBJ2-5, the V gene TRBV28; possibly TRBD1 for D (5 bases). V dropped 8 bases and J dropped 2 bases, with 9 bases sitting between them. This CDR3 has 12 residues. CDR1 is MDHEN and CDR2 is SYDVKM in the germline V gene. In DNA, the CDR3 is TGTGCCAGCGCATCAGGGCAAGAGACCCAGTACTTC. Translating it yields CASASGQETQYF.

This sequence joins TRBV28 and TRBJ2-5, with D perhaps matching TRBD2 (5 bases). The J call is in doubt because the DNA end fits TRBJ2-4 better. The CDR3 sequence is 14 residues long. The V gene's germline CDR1 is MDHEN and CDR2 SYDVKM. The CDR3 coding sequence is TGTGCCAGCGTCGCGGGTAACTTGAAAAACATTCAGTACTTC. This encodes CASVAGNLKNIQYF.

About this clonotype itself: The junction and the germline gene differ at one end; a read error may be behind it. This chain connects TRBV3-1 to TRBJ2-6; D gene uncertain. The CDR3 covers 13 residues. Germline CDR1 reads LGHDT; CDR2 reads YNNKEL (reference sequence). CDR3 loop: CACSQDGSNVLTF. In DNA, the CDR3 is TGTGCCTGCAGCCAAGACGGGTCCAACGTCCTGACTTTC.

The rearrangement uses TRBV20-1 and TRBJ2-3, with 9 nucleotides matching TRBD2. The CDR3 runs 16 residues. CDR1 is DFQATT, CDR2 SNEGSKA, per germline (reference sequence). The V and J ends lost 3 bases and 2 bases, in that order; junction bases with no gene match: 9. The CDR3: CSASPPAGGVTDTQYF. The CDR3 bases are TGCAGTGCTAGCCCCCCTGCGGGGGGGGTCACAGATACGCAGTATTTT.

This clonotype was counted only a few times. This chain joins TRBV6-5 and TRBJ2-1, with 10 bases fitting TRBD2. V shed 0 bases and J 9 bases; nucleotides not matched to a gene: 8. CDR3 length: 16 residues. Per the germline V gene, CDR1 is MNHEY and CDR2 is SVGAGI. CDR3 protein: CASSYSSSGGSVEQFF. DNA for the CDR3: TGTGCCAGCAGTTACTCGAGTAGCGGGGGGTCGGTTGAGCAGTTCTTC.